The 8 T cell receptor beta chains presented below share a single source sample, sequenced in a study of Ad26.COV2.S vaccination and SARS-CoV-2 variants. TCRdb's table, derived via immunoSEQ multiplex PCR, lists solely in-frame clones and lacks some. There are about 680,000 clones in the sample; around 90% occur only once, and over 1.3% lies in the top ten. Sample treatment: some 20 received Ad26.COV2.S at low or high dose, single or two shots; about 5 received placebo; per-sample allocation not given. Sampling took place 63 days after the first vaccine or placebo injection. This sample comprised peripheral blood, obtained in a trial of Ad26.COV2.S vaccine versus placebo. The receptor set was obtained from a person between 18 and 59 years old who received the Ad26.COV2.S COVID-19 vaccine or a placebo.

The rearrangement uses TRBV30 and TRBJ1-4; tentative D call: TRBD1 (5 bases). The germline V and J ends were trimmed by 1 base and 0 bases, with 12 bases remaining between them. The CDR3 contains 16 residues. Germline CDR1 GTSNPN, CDR2 SVGIG (reference sequence). Here the CDR3 DNA reads TGTGCCTGGAGTGGGACACAGCGTGCAACTAATGAAAAACTGTTTTTT. Encoded protein: CAWSGTQRATNEKLFF.

This chain uses TRBV19 with TRBJ1-6, with no clear D. The V gene's germline CDR1 is LNHDA and CDR2 SQIVND (reference sequence). This CDR3 is 14 amino acids long. V lost 4 bases and J 7 bases, leaving 11 bases between the germline ends. The CDR3 DNA reads TGTGCCAGTAGTACCCATGGTTGGAATTCACCCCTCCACTTT. Protein sequence: CASSTHGWNSPLHF.

The chain uses TRBV11-3 and TRBJ2-3; 9 positions match TRBD1. The CDR3 extends over 18 amino acids. Germline trimming cut 0 bases from V and 6 bases from J; bases unmatched to any gene: 13. Germline CDR1 is SGHNT and CDR2 is YENEEA. CDR3 in amino acids: CASSLEGYGGQGTDTQYF. CDR3 nucleotide sequence: TGTGCCAGCAGCTTAGAAGGATATGGAGGACAGGGGACGGATACGCAGTATTTT. The full variable domain, its missing parts supplied by reference TRBV11-3 and TRBJ2-3, is EAGVVQSPRYKIIEKKQPVAFWCNPISGHNTLYWYLQNLGQGPELLIRYENEEAVDDSQLPKDRFSAERLKGVDSTLKIQPAELGDSAVYLCASSLEGYGGQGTDTQYFGPGTRLTVL.

The rearrangement links TRBV4-1 to TRBJ2-5, with TRBD2 matching 10 bases. The germline V gene has CDR1 MGHRA and CDR2 YSYEKL. Unmatched junction bases numbered 3, after V lost 3 bases and J lost 5 bases. This CDR3 has 14 amino acids. The CDR3 protein is CASSHLSGGETQYF. The CDR3 DNA reads as TGCGCCAGCAGCCATCTTAGCGGGGGGGAGACCCAGTACTTC.

This rearrangement joins TRBV7-2 to TRBJ2-7; 11 bases align to TRBD2. With V trimmed by 5 bases and J by 5 bases, 8 bases remained unmatched. This CDR3 has 15 amino acids. Germline V gives CDR1 SGHTA, CDR2 FQGNSA. The chain's CDR3 is CASSTASGGHNEQYF. DNA of the CDR3: TGTGCCAGCAGCACAGCTAGCGGGGGGCACAACGAGCAGTACTTC.

The chain has TRBV30 and TRBJ2-1, with D tentatively TRBD1 or TRBD2 (5 bases each). This CDR3 contains 13 residues. Germline CDR1 GTSNPN, CDR2 SVGIG (reference sequence). V lost 4 bases, J lost 4 bases, and 11 bases lay in between. The CDR3 nucleotides read TGTGCCTGGAATTGGGACGGTTACAATGAGCAGTTCTTC. Amino acid sequence: CAWNWDGYNEQFF. The variable domain in full, with the rest retrieved from reference TRBV30 and TRBJ2-1, is SQTIHQWPATLVQPVGSPLSLECTVEGTSNPNLYWYRQAAGRGLQLLFYSVGIGQISSEVPQNLSASRPQDRQFILSSKKLLLSDSGFYLCAWNWDGYNEQFFGPGTRLTVL.

This clone was observed once. The chain employs TRBV2 and TRBJ2-7, with D uncertain. The length of the CDR3 is 15 residues. V dropped 3 bases and J dropped 2 bases, with 14 bases sitting between them. Per the germline V gene, CDR1 is SNHLY and CDR2 is FYNNEI. The CDR3 region is CASSETATLTYEQYF. DNA of the CDR3: TGTGCCAGCAGTGAGACGGCCACCCTTACCTACGAGCAGTACTTC.

The J gene is TRBJ2-5, the V gene TRBV24-1, with D possibly TRBD1 on 6 matching bases. Germline values: CDR1 KGHDR, CDR2 SFDVKD. CDR3 length equals 16 residues. V dropped 4 bases and J dropped 4 bases, with 18 bases sitting between them. DNA of the CDR3: TGTGCCACCAGTGACCGGTCCCCTACAGGGAGAGAGACCCAGTACTTC. Its protein is CATSDRSPTGRETQYF.